This T cell receptor (beta chain) was identified during a study of T cell clonotyping in hematopoietic cell transplantation. A remark on this clone: Antigen unknown.

TCRdb keeps only in-frame clones here, not all; method: immunoSEQ multiplex PCR. The sample consists of under 45,000 clones, 85% to 95% of them appearing once. The time point here: recipient sample about 28 days before transplant, after cytoreduction. Findings and limits, study-wide: Recipient TCR diversity dropped after transplant; expanded clonotypes rose from day 30 to 180.

Sample: peripheral blood mononuclear cells, taken before stem cell transplant. This clonotype originated in a man between 40 and 49 years old with chronic myeloid leukemia. Some clones in this sample may be carry-over from other donors' samples.

This CDR3 reads CASSRFLAGGLPDTQYF. The CDR3 coding sequence is TGTGCCAGCAGTAGATTTCTAGCGGGGGGCCTCCCGGATACGCAGTATTTT. The gene calls are TRBV28 and TRBJ2-3, with 11 bases aligning to TRBD2. The CDR3 loop spans 17 amino acids. Germline assignment: CDR1 MDHEN and CDR2 SYDVKM. V shed 5 bases and J 6 bases; nucleotides not matched to a gene: 13.